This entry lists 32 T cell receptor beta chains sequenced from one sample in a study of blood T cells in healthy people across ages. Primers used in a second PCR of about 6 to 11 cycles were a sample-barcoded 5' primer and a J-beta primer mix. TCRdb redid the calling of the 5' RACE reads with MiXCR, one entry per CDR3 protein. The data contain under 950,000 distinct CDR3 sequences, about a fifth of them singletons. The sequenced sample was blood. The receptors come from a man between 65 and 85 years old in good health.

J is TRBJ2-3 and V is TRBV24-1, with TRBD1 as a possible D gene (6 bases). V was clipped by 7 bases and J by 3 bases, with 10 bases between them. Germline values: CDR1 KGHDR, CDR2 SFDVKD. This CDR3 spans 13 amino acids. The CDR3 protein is CATRQTGTDTQYF. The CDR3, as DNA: TGTGCCACCAGACAAACAGGGACAGATACGCAGTATTTT.

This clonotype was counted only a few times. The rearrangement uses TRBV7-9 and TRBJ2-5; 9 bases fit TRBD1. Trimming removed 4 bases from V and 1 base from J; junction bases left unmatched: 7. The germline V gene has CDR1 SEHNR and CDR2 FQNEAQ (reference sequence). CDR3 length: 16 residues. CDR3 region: CASSSPGTGFQETQYF. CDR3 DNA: TGTGCCAGCAGCTCCCCCGGGACAGGGTTCCAAGAGACCCAGTACTTC.

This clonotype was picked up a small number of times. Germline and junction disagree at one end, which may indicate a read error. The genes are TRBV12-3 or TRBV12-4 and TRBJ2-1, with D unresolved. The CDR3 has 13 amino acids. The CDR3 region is CASNWGSCNEQFF. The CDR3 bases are TGTGCCAGCAACTGGGGTTCCTGCAATGAGCAGTTCTTC.

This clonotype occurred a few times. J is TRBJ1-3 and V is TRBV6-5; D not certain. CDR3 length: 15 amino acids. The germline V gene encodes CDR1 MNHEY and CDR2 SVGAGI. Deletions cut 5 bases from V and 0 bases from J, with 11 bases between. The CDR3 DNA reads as TGTGCCAGCAGTCTCGACCGATACTCTGGAAACACCATATATTTT. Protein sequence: CASSLDRYSGNTIYF.

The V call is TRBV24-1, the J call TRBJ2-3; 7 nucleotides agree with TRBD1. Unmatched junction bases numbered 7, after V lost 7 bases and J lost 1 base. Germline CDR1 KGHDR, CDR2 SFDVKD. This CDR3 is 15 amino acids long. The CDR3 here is CATSEGQLGTDTQYF. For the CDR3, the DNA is TGTGCCACCAGCGAGGGACAGCTCGGCACAGATACGCAGTATTTT.

The DNA of the CDR3 is TGTGCCAGCAGGGGATCCCTTACAGATACGCAGTATTTT. Translated: CASRGSLTDTQYF. The chain is built from TRBV6-6 and TRBJ2-3; D is uncertain. Per the germline V gene, CDR1 is MNHNY and CDR2 is SVGAGI (reference sequence). This CDR3 is built from 13 residues. Trimming pared 6 bases from V and 3 bases from J, leaving 10 bases between.

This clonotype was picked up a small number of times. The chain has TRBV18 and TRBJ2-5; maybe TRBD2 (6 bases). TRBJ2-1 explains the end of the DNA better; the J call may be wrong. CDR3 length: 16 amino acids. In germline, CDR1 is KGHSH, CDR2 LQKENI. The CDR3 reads CASSPNQAGGYNEQFF. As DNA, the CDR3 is TGTGCCAGCTCACCTAACCAGGCCGGGGGCTACAATGAGCAGTTCTTC.

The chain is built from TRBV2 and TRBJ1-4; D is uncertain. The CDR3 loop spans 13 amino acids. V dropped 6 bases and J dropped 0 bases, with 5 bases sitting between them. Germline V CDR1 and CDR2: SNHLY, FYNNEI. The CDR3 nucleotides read TGTGCCAGCAGGACCTCAACTAATGAAAAACTGTTTTTT. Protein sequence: CASRTSTNEKLFF.

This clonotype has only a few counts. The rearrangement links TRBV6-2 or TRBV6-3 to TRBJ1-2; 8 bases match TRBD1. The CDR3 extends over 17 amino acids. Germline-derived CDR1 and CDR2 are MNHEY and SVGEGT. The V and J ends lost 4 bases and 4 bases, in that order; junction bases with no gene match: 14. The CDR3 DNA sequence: TGTGCCAGCAGTTGGGCGCCAGGGACAGGAGCTAGCTATGGCTACACCTTC. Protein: CASSWAPGTGASYGYTF.

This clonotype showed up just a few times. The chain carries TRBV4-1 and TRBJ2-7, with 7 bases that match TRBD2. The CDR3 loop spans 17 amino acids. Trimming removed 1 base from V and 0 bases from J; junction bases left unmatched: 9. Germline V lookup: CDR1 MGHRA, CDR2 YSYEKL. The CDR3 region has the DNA TGCGCCAGCAGCCAAGTAGGGAGGGAGCAAAGCTCCTACGAGCAGTACGTC. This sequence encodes CASSQVGREQSSYEQYV.

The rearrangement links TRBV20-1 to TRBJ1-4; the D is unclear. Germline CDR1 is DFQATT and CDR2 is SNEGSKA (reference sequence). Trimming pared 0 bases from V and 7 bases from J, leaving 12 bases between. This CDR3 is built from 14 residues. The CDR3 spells CSARDPLGGEKLFF. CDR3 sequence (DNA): TGCAGTGCTAGAGACCCCCTGGGCGGTGAAAAACTGTTTTTT.

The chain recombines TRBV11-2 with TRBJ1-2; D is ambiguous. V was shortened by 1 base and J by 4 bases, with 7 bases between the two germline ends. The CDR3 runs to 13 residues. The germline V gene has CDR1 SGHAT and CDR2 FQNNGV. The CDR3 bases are TGTGCCAGCAGCTTAGTACACCTCTATGGCTACACCTTC. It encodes CASSLVHLYGYTF.

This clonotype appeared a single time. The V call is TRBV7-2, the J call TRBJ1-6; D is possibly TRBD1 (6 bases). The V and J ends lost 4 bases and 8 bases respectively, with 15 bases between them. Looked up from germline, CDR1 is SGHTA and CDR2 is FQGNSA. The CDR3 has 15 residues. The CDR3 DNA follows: TGTGCCAGCAGCTCAGGGGAGGAGTCGTATTCACCCCTCCACTTT. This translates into CASSSGEESYSPLHF.

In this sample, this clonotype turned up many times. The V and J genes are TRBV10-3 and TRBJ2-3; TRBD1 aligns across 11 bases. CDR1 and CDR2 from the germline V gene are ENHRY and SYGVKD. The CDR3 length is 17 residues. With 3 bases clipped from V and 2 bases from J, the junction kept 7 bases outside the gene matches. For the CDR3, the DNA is TGTGCCATCAGTGACCCGGACAGGGGGCGCTTCACAGATACGCAGTATTTT. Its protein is CAISDPDRGRFTDTQYF.

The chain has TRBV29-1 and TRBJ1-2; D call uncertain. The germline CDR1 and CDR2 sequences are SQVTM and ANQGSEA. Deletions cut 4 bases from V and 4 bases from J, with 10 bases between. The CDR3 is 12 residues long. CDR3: CSVGWTTYGYTF. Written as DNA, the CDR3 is TGCAGCGTTGGGTGGACTACCTATGGCTACACCTTC.

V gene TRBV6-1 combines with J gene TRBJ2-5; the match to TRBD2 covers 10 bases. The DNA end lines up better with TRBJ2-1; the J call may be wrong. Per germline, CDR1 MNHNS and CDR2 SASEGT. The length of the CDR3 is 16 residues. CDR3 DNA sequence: TGTGCCAGCAGCGATAGACTAGCGGGTCCGTACAATGAGCAGTTCTTC. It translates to CASSDRLAGPYNEQFF.

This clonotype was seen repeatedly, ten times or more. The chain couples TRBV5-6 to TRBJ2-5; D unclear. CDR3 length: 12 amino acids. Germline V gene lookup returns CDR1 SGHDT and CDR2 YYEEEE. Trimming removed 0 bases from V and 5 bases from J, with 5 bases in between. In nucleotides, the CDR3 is TGTGCCAGCAGCTTGGGTATCGAGACCCAGTACTTC. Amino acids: CASSLGIETQYF. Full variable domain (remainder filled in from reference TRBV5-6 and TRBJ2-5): DAGVTQSPTHLIKTRGQQVTLRCSPKSGHDTVSWYQQALGQGPQFIFQYYEEEERQRGNFPDRFSGHQFPNYSSELNVNALLLGDSALYLCASSLGIETQYFGPGTRLLVL.

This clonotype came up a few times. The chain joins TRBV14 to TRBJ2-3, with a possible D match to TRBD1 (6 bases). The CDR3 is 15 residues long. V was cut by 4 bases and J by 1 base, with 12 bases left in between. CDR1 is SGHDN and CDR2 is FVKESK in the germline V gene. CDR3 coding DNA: TGTGCCAGCAGCCCACAGGGAAAGGGCACAGATACGCAGTATTTT. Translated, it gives CASSPQGKGTDTQYF.

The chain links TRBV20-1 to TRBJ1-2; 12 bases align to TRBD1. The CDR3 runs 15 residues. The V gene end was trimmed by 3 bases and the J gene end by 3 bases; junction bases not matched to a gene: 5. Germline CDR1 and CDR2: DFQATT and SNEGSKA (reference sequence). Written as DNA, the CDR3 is TGCAGTGCTAGCTCGGGACAGGGGGCGGACTATGGCTACACCTTC. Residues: CSASSGQGADYGYTF.

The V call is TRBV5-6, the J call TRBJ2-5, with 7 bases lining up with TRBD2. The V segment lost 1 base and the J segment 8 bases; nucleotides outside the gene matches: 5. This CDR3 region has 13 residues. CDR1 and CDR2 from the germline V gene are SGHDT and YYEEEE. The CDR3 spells CASSLSPSGTQYF. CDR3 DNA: TGTGCCAGCAGCTTGTCTCCTAGCGGCACCCAGTACTTC.

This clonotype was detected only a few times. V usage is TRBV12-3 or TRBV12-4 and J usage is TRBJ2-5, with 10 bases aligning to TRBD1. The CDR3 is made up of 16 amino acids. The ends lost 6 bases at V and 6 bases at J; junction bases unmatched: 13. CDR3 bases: TGTGCCAGCAGGACCGGACAGGGGGGTCCAATGAAGACCCAGTACTTC. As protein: CASRTGQGGPMKTQYF.

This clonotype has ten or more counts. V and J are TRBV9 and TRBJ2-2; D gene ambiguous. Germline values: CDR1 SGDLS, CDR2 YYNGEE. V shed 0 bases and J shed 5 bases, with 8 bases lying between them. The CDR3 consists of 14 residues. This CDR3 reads CASSVAWITGELFF. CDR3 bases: TGTGCCAGCAGCGTAGCTTGGATTACCGGGGAGCTGTTTTTT.

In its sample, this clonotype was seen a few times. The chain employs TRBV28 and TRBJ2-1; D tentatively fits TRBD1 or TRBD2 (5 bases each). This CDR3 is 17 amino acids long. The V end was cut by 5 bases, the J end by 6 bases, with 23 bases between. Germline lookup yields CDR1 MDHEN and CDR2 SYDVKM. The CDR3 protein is CASSPNRSGVGANEQFF. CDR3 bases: TGTGCCAGCAGTCCAAATAGGTCAGGAGTCGGGGCCAATGAGCAGTTCTTC.

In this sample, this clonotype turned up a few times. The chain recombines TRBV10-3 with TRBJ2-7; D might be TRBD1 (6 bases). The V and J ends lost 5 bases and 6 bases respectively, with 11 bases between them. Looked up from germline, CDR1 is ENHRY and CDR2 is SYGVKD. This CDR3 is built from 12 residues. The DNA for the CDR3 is TGTGCCATCAGTACCACAGGGCGCGAGCAGTACTTC. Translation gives CAISTTGREQYF.

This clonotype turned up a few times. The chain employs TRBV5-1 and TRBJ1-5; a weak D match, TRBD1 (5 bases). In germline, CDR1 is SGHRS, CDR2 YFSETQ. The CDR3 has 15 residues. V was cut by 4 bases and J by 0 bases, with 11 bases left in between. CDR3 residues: CASSPGLHSNQPQHF. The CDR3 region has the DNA TGCGCCAGCAGCCCGGGACTTCATAGCAATCAGCCCCAGCATTTT.

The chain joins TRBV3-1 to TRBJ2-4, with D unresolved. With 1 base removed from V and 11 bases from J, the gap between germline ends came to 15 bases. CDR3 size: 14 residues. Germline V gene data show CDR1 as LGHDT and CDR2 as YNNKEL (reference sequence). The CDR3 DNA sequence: TGTGCCAGCAGCCAAGCCGCCTCAGTTAGAGTTCAGTACTTC. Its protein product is CASSQAASVRVQYF.

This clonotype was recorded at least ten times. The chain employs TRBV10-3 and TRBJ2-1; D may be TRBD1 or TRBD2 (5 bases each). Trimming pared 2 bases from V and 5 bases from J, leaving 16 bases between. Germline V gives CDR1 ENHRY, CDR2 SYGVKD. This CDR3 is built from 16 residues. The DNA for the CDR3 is TGTGCCATCAGTGAGAGGGGACCGACTCTGGACAATGAGCAGTTCTTC. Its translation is CAISERGPTLDNEQFF.

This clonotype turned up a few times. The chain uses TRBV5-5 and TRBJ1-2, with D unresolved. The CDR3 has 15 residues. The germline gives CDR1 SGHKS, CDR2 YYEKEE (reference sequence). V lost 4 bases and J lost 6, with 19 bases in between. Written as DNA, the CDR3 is TGTGCCAGCAGCCTAAGCCGGGCCCTAGGGAATGGCTACACCTTC. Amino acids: CASSLSRALGNGYTF.

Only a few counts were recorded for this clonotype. The CDR3 DNA is TGCAGTGCTCCGAGGCCCGGGACAGGGGAAGAAGGCTACACCTTC. Translation: CSAPRPGTGEEGYTF. The chain carries TRBV20-1 and TRBJ1-2; 10 bases match TRBD1. The germline CDR1 and CDR2 sequences are DFQATT and SNEGSKA (reference sequence). Trimming at V came to 5 bases and at J to 8 bases, leaving 14 bases not matched to a gene. The CDR3 contains 15 residues.

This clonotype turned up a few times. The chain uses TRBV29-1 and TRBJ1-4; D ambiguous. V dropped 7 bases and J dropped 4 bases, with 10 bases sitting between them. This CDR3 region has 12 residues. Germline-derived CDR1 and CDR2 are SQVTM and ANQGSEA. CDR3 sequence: CSAGSFNEKLFF. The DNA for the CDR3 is TGCAGCGCCGGAAGCTTTAATGAAAAACTGTTTTTT. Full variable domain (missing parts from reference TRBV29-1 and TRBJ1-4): SAVISQKPSRDICQRGTSLTIQCQVDSQVTMMFWYRQQPGQSLTLIATANQGSEATYESGFVIDKFPISRPNLTFSTLTVSNMSPEDSSIYLCSAGSFNEKLFFGSGTQLSVL.

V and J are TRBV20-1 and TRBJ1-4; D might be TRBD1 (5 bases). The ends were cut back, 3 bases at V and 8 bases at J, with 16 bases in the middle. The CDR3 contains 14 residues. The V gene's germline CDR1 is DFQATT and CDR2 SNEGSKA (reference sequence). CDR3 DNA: TGCAGTGCTAGGGCAACAGGACGTACGGAAAAACTGTTTTTT. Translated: CSARATGRTEKLFF.

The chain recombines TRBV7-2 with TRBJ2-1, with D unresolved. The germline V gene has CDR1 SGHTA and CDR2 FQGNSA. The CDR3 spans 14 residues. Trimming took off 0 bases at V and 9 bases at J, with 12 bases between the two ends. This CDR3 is CASSLAPFGSEQFF. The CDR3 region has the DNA TGTGCCAGCAGCTTAGCCCCGTTTGGTAGTGAGCAGTTCTTC.